This record concerns one TCR beta chain sequence. V gave up 0 bases and J gave up 3 bases, with 15 bases separating them. Germline V gene data show CDR1 as MGHRA and CDR2 as YSYEKL. The CDR3 contains 18 residues. Enrollees, about 18 to 90 years old, lived in 24 US areas. The data are from a study of blood T cell repertoires in COVID-19. Profiled with immunoSEQ multiplex PCR; TCRdb holds only in-frame clones, not every one. The data hold some 330,000 clones, with around 86% observed a single time. This TCR derives from a woman in her 50s who had recovered from COVID-19. The chain carries TRBV4-1 and TRBJ1-6; D perhaps matches TRBD1 (6 bases). Sequences were obtained from PBMCs or T cells enriched from blood (not recorded which). CDR3: CASSQDKAQTGYNSPLHF. In DNA, the CDR3 is TGCGCCAGCAGCCAAGATAAGGCGCAGACAGGCTATAATTCACCCCTCCACTTT.